These 7 T cell receptor beta chains came from one sample sequenced in a study of T-cell reconstitution after alpha-beta-depleted transplantation in children. Unique molecular identifiers were incorporated into the prepared TCRbeta library. Each CDR3 protein gets one entry after TCRdb re-called the PCR reads with MiXCR. Found here are 700,000 to 950,000 distinct CDR3 sequences, 15% to 20% of them singletons; the top ten hold around 5%. The specimen was PBMCs, mostly from graft donor cells, collected 360 days after TCRalphabeta/CD19-depleted stem cell transplant. Source of these receptors: a male patient between 5 and 17 years old who had a stem cell transplant for acute lymphoblastic leukemia, so the T cells may come from the graft donor.

This clonotype has a handful of counts. J is TRBJ2-1 and V is TRBV24-1; maybe TRBD2 (6 bases). The germline CDR1 and CDR2 sequences are KGHDR and SFDVKD. Trimming cost V 0 bases and J 1 base, with 15 bases left between them. The CDR3 loop spans 18 amino acids. Written as DNA, the CDR3 is TGTGCCACCAGTGATTTGCGTATGGGGGGAAATTCCTACAATGAGCAGTTCTTC. Protein product: CATSDLRMGGNSYNEQFF.

This clonotype was seen a few times. The V gene is TRBV20-1, the J gene TRBJ2-1; the match to TRBD1 covers 8 bases. The CDR3 is made up of 14 amino acids. Germline V gene data show CDR1 as DFQATT and CDR2 as SNEGSKA (reference sequence). The CDR3 protein is CSGRTGRSYNEQFF. The DNA for the CDR3 is TGCAGCGGGCGGACAGGGCGTTCCTACAATGAGCAGTTCTTC.

The chain has TRBV5-1 and TRBJ2-1, with a possible D match to TRBD2 (6 bases). This CDR3 contains 12 residues. V gave up 7 bases and J gave up 9 bases, with 14 bases separating them. The germline CDR1 and CDR2 sequences are SGHRS and YFSETQ. As DNA, the CDR3 is TGCGCCAGCTGGGGCCAGGGAGGTGAGCAGTTCTTC. This codes for CASWGQGGEQFF.

This clonotype was detected many times. The chain couples TRBV29-1 to TRBJ2-1; 7 bases are shared with TRBD1. The germline V gene has CDR1 SQVTM and CDR2 ANQGSEA. V was pared by 2 bases and J by 6 bases, with 10 bases of the junction left unmatched. The length of the CDR3 is 15 residues. The CDR3 loop is CSVERRQGLTNEQFF. The CDR3 DNA is TGCAGCGTTGAAAGGAGACAGGGATTAACCAATGAGCAGTTCTTC.

The gene calls are TRBV10-2 and TRBJ2-1; 7 bases match TRBD2. Germline lookup yields CDR1 WSHSY and CDR2 SAAADI. Trimming took 7 bases from V and 1 from J; bases not matched to a gene: 7. The CDR3 runs 15 residues. The CDR3 protein is CASTGPGLSYNEQFF. Here the CDR3 DNA reads TGCGCCAGCACGGGACCGGGACTATCCTACAATGAGCAGTTCTTC.

This clonotype was recorded only once. The chain is built from TRBV4-2 and TRBJ1-2; 9 nucleotides align to TRBD1. Per the germline V gene, CDR1 is LGHNA and CDR2 is YNFKEQ. With 4 bases clipped from V and 2 bases from J, the junction kept 8 bases outside the gene matches. The CDR3 spans 16 residues. The CDR3: CASSRSQGQGNYGYTF. CDR3 coding DNA: TGTGCCAGCAGCCGGTCGCAGGGACAGGGAAACTATGGCTACACCTTC.

The rearrangement joins TRBV29-1 to TRBJ2-1, with 16 bases aligning to TRBD2. This CDR3 has 17 amino acids. V shed 3 bases, J shed 6 bases, and the junction held 8 bases outside the gene matches. Germline CDR1 and CDR2: SQVTM and ANQGSEA. Here the CDR3 reads CSVDGTSGRGMSNEQFF. CDR3 sequence (DNA): TGCAGCGTTGACGGGACTAGCGGGAGGGGGATGTCCAATGAGCAGTTCTTC.